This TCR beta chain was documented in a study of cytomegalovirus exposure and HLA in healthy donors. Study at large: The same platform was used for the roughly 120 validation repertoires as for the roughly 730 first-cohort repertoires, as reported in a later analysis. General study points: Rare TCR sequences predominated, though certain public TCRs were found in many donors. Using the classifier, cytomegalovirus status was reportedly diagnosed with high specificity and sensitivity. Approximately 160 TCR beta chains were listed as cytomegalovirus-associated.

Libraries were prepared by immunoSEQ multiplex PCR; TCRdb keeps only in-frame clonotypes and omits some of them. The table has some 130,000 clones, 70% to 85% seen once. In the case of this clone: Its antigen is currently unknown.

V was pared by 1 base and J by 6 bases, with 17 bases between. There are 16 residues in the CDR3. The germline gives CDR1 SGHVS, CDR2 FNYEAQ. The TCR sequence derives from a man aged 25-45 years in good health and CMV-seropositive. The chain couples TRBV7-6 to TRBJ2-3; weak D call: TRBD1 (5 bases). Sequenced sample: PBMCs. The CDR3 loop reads CASSLDRTPPSDTQYF. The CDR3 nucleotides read TGTGCCAGCAGCTTAGACAGGACCCCCCCTTCTGATACGCAGTATTTT.